This paragraph reports one T cell receptor beta chain. Antigen unknown. The data are from a study of early T cells in non-severe SARS-CoV-2 infection. Study summary: Unpaired chains resulted from sequencing bulk RNA of unsorted whole blood.

Individual cDNA molecules each received unique molecular identifiers attached to them. TCRdb independently ran MiXCR on the 5' RACE reads; one entry per CDR3 protein. Of roughly 40,000 distinct CDR3 sequences listed, approximately 4.8% were seen once; the top ten hold 4.8%. Study-wide results and limits: Lookups in VDJdb leaned toward anti-spike CD8 responses and missed private and CD4 specificities.

The CDR3 consists of 14 residues. The V segment lost 5 bases and the J segment 0 bases; nucleotides outside the gene matches: 5. Germline-derived CDR1 and CDR2 are GTSNPN and SVGIG (reference sequence). The sequenced material came from whole blood. This sequence originates from an adult who was a healthcare worker with PCR-confirmed SARS-CoV-2 infection or an uninfected control (not recorded which). The rearrangement joins TRBV30 to TRBJ2-7, with 9 bases aligning to TRBD1. The CDR3 DNA is TGTGCCTGGTCCGGGACAGGGAGCTCCTACGAGCAGTACTTC. Translation gives CAWSGTGSSYEQYF.